These 25 T cell receptor beta chains came from one sample sequenced in a study of vaccination effects on CD4 cells after COVID-19. Assay used: immunoSEQ multiplex PCR; TCRdb lists only in-frame clones, some missing. The table has approximately 74,000 clones, roughly 80% seen once. Viral peptide pools were used in the ViraFEST assay to expand antigen-specific CD4+ T cells, and sequencing came afterward. Culture proceeded for approximately 10 days, and CD4+ T cells were then isolated. Each participant received a vaccine that was either BNT162b2 or mRNA-1273, given as two doses. For these receptors, no antigen is known. The source material was CD4+ T cells from PBMCs cultured with HCoV-OC43 spike peptides, sampled after COVID-19 vaccination. Described subset: HCoV-OC43 spike overlapping peptide pool stimulation. The receptors stem from a human donor who received a COVID-19 vaccine.

The chain carries TRBV7-9 and TRBJ1-5, with 7 bases lining up with TRBD1. With 1 base clipped from V and 7 bases from J, the junction kept 1 base outside the gene matches. CDR3 size: 13 residues. Germline values: CDR1 SEHNR, CDR2 FQNEAQ (reference sequence). The CDR3 DNA sequence: TGTGCCAGCAGCTTAGGACAGGGCCAGCCCCAGCATTTT. Its translation is CASSLGQGQPQHF.

This chain links TRBV19 with TRBJ2-6; TRBD1 aligns across 8 bases. The CDR3 length is 17 residues. V lost 5 bases to trimming and J lost 0 bases; unmatched junction nucleotides: 6. Germline values: CDR1 LNHDA, CDR2 SQIVND (reference sequence). Here the CDR3 reads CASSALTGASGANVLTF. CDR3 nucleotide sequence: TGTGCCAGTAGTGCGTTGACAGGGGCCTCTGGGGCCAACGTCCTGACTTTC. Full variable domain (missing parts from reference TRBV19 and TRBJ2-6): DGGITQSPKYLFRKEGQNVTLSCEQNLNHDAMYWYRQDPGQGLRLIYYSQIVNDFQKGDIAEGYSVSREKKESFPLTVTSAQKNPTAFYLCASSALTGASGANVLTFGAGSRLTVL.

This chain uses TRBV7-2 with TRBJ2-5, with D maybe TRBD1 (6 bases). Trimming stripped 0 bases from V and 2 bases from J, with 7 bases between. The CDR3 is 14 residues long. Germline lookup yields CDR1 SGHTA and CDR2 FQGNSA. CDR3 sequence (DNA): TGTGCCAGCAGCTTAGCGGGGGCACAAGAGACCCAGTACTTC. It encodes CASSLAGAQETQYF.

The chain couples TRBV18 to TRBJ1-5; no firm D call. CDR3 length: 12 amino acids. V was cut by 2 bases and J by 5 bases, with 4 bases left in between. Germline lookup yields CDR1 KGHSH and CDR2 LQKENI. For the CDR3, the DNA is TGTGCCAGCTCACCAGTAGATCAGCCCCAGCATTTT. The encoded protein is CASSPVDQPQHF.

This clone has a handful of counts. CDR3 sequence: CASSIQELHEQFF. DNA for the CDR3: TGTGCCAGTAGTATCCAGGAGCTCCATGAGCAGTTCTTC. The chain couples TRBV19 to TRBJ2-1; D gene ambiguous. Between the trimmed V and J ends, which lost 3 bases and 8 bases, there was a span of 11 bases. The length of the CDR3 is 13 residues. CDR1 is LNHDA and CDR2 is SQIVND in the germline V gene (reference sequence).

The V call is TRBV5-6, the J call TRBJ2-7; no clear D gene. V gave up 3 bases and J gave up 0 bases, with 1 base separating them. Germline V gene data show CDR1 as SGHDT and CDR2 as YYEEEE. The CDR3 length is 11 residues. The CDR3 coding sequence is TGTGCCAGCAGCTACTCCTACGAGCAGTACGTC. This codes for CASSYSYEQYV.

The chain links TRBV18 to TRBJ1-4, with D hard to call. From germline, CDR1 is KGHSH and CDR2 LQKENI. V was cut by 6 bases and J by 4 bases, with 9 bases left in between. The CDR3 length is 13 residues. CDR3 coding DNA: TGTGCCAGCTCGCCCGGACGTAATGAAAAACTGTTTTTT. This encodes CASSPGRNEKLFF.

The J gene is TRBJ1-2, the V gene TRBV7-2; the match to TRBD1 covers 8 bases. The germline V gene has CDR1 SGHTA and CDR2 FQGNSA. This CDR3 is built from 16 residues. The J segment lost 5 bases and the V segment lost 1 base, leaving 9 bases of the junction unmatched. CDR3 amino acids: CASSLVFDRGGYGYTF. The CDR3 bases are TGTGCCAGCAGCTTAGTTTTCGACAGGGGAGGGTATGGCTACACCTTC.

This chain joins TRBV2 and TRBJ2-5; no firm D call. Germline V CDR1 and CDR2: SNHLY, FYNNEI. The CDR3 is 12 residues long. The V and J ends lost 5 bases and 2 bases respectively, with 6 bases between them. The CDR3: CASSLGQETQYF. In DNA form, the CDR3 reads TGTGCCAGCAGTCTTGGACAAGAGACCCAGTACTTC.

The chain carries TRBV6-6 and TRBJ2-7; D is uncertain. V gave up 4 bases and J gave up 1 base, with 14 bases separating them. The V gene's germline CDR1 is MNHNY and CDR2 SVGAGI (reference sequence). This CDR3 region has 15 residues. The CDR3 DNA reads as TGTGCCAGCAGTTCCCACTCTCCGGGTTCCTACGAGCAGTACGTC. Amino acids: CASSSHSPGSYEQYV.

V usage is TRBV19 and J usage is TRBJ1-1; 7 bases fit TRBD1. The CDR3 consists of 14 residues. Trimming took 6 bases from V and 2 from J; bases not matched to a gene: 6. Germline assignment: CDR1 LNHDA and CDR2 SQIVND (reference sequence). The CDR3 nucleotides read TGTGCCAGTAGGGGGACAGAAACCAACACTGAAGCTTTCTTT. Translated: CASRGTETNTEAFF.

This clone was counted once. The chain links TRBV6-5 to TRBJ2-1; 8 positions match TRBD2. The CDR3 consists of 15 residues. V was pared by 0 bases and J by 6 bases, with 4 bases of the junction left unmatched. Germline V lookup: CDR1 MNHEY, CDR2 SVGAGI. CDR3 sequence reads: CASSYSRGDRNEQFF. CDR3 coding DNA: TGTGCCAGCAGTTACTCGCGGGGGGATCGCAATGAGCAGTTCTTC.

The J gene is TRBJ1-2, the V gene TRBV19; D uncertain. The germline CDR1 and CDR2 sequences are LNHDA and SQIVND (reference sequence). The CDR3 runs 14 residues. Trimming removed 4 bases at V and 1 base at J, with 10 bases between. CDR3 amino acids: CASSNLLLNYGYTF. DNA of the CDR3: TGTGCCAGTAGTAATCTGCTTCTTAACTATGGCTACACCTTC.

The chain carries TRBV5-4 and TRBJ1-4; the match to TRBD1 covers 7 bases. With 5 bases clipped from V and 4 bases from J, the junction kept 8 bases outside the gene matches. Per germline, CDR1 SGHNT and CDR2 YYREEE (reference sequence). The CDR3 extends over 15 amino acids. The CDR3 sequence: CASRTTGTDNEKLFF. CDR3 bases: TGTGCCAGCAGAACTACCGGGACAGATAATGAAAAACTGTTTTTT.

This clone has only one observation. The J gene is TRBJ1-3, the V gene TRBV9; weak D call: TRBD1 (6 bases). Trimming removed 4 bases at V and 0 bases at J, with 17 bases between. The V gene's germline CDR1 is SGDLS and CDR2 YYNGEE. The CDR3 consists of 17 residues. The CDR3 loop reads CASSLLDSFSSGNTIYF. The CDR3 DNA is TGTGCCAGCAGCCTCTTGGACAGTTTTAGCTCTGGAAACACCATATATTTT.

As DNA, the CDR3 is TGCGCCAGCAGCTCGGGACAGATACAAGAGACCCAGTACTTC. Translating it yields CASSSGQIQETQYF. The chain employs TRBV5-1 and TRBJ2-5, with 7 bases fitting TRBD1. The CDR3 contains 14 residues. Trimming at V came to 3 bases and at J to 2 bases, leaving 4 bases not matched to a gene. Germline V gives CDR1 SGHRS, CDR2 YFSETQ.

This chain uses TRBV18 with TRBJ2-3; D is unclear. Germline V gene sequence: CDR1 KGHSH, CDR2 LQKENI. The CDR3 length is 14 residues. Trimming removed 4 bases at V and 4 bases at J, with 12 bases between. In DNA form, the CDR3 reads TGTGCCAGCTCACAAGGTGTGGGGTCAGATACGCAGTATTTT. Translating it yields CASSQGVGSDTQYF.

The CDR3 DNA follows: TGTGCCTGGACTAGCGGGAACACAGATACGCAGTATTTT. Amino acids: CAWTSGNTDTQYF. The V call is TRBV30, the J call TRBJ2-3; 9 bases map to TRBD2. Germline CDR1 reads GTSNPN; CDR2 reads SVGIG (reference sequence). J was trimmed by 2 bases and V by 4 bases; bases with no gene match: 1. The CDR3 spans 13 residues.

The chain is built from TRBV6-6 and TRBJ2-7; 7 nucleotides line up with TRBD1. V trimming: 5 bases; J trimming: 4 bases; junction bases outside the gene matches: 11. This CDR3 has 15 amino acids. Germline values: CDR1 MNHNY, CDR2 SVGAGI (reference sequence). The CDR3 DNA reads as TGTGCCAGCAGTCTTGCAGACAGGGTAATGTACGAGCAGTACGTC. This gives the protein CASSLADRVMYEQYV.

The chain couples TRBV5-1 to TRBJ2-1, with D tentatively TRBD2 (6 bases). Trimming pared 4 bases from V and 0 bases from J, leaving 11 bases between. Germline assignment: CDR1 SGHRS and CDR2 YFSETQ. CDR3 length: 15 residues. CDR3 coding DNA: TGCGCCAGCAGCGCGGGACGTAGCTCCTACAATGAGCAGTTCTTC. It specifies CASSAGRSSYNEQFF.

The rearrangement uses TRBV11-2 and TRBJ2-7, with D perhaps TRBD1 (6 bases). V shed 3 bases and J shed 3 bases, with 12 bases lying between them. The germline CDR1 and CDR2 sequences are SGHAT and FQNNGV. The CDR3 loop spans 14 amino acids. The DNA of the CDR3 is TGTGCCAGCAGCTTGGGGGACACTTACTACGAGCAGTACGTC. This encodes CASSLGDTYYEQYV.

This rearrangement joins TRBV7-3 to TRBJ2-3, with D perhaps TRBD1 or TRBD2 (5 bases each). V was cut by 3 bases and J by 0 bases, with 13 bases left in between. The CDR3 covers 16 residues. Germline-derived CDR1 and CDR2 are SGHTA and FQGTGA. CDR3 coding DNA: TGTGCCAGCAGCTTCGCCGGGACCTCTAGCACAGATACGCAGTATTTT. It codes for CASSFAGTSSTDTQYF.

The genes are TRBV3-1 (or the pseudogene TRBV3-2) and TRBJ2-1; D call uncertain. Germline V gives CDR1 LGHDT, CDR2 YNNKEL (reference sequence). Trimming shortened V by 3 bases and J by 4 bases, and 10 bases separated the two germline ends. The CDR3 contains 14 residues. The CDR3 spells CASSHGSPYNEQFF. The CDR3 coding sequence is TGTGCCAGCAGCCACGGCAGCCCTTACAATGAGCAGTTCTTC.

The chain is built from TRBV10-3 and TRBJ2-3; a possible D gene is TRBD1 (6 bases). In germline, CDR1 is ENHRY, CDR2 SYGVKD. This CDR3 contains 17 residues. Trimming removed 3 bases at V and 4 bases at J, with 20 bases between. CDR3 nucleotides: TGTGCCATCAGTGACCTGGCAGGGGCAGAACTCGCAGATACGCAGTATTTT. It codes for CAISDLAGAELADTQYF.

This rearrangement joins TRBV12-3 or TRBV12-4 to TRBJ1-5; TRBD1 might be the D (5 bases). V was pared by 5 bases and J by 11 bases, with 16 bases between. The CDR3 spans 13 residues. In nucleotides, the CDR3 is TGTGCCAGCAGTGGTGACAGTTTGAGGTCCCAGCATTTT. Its translation is CASSGDSLRSQHF.